This passage covers 26 T cell receptor beta chains from one sample sequenced in a study of blood T cell repertoires in COVID-19 (dated by TCRdb to about 2020). Library construction relied on the immunoSEQ multiplex PCR assay. Sourced from immuneACCESS, this table was stored by TCRdb with only in-frame sequences that have V and J called. A share of the clones is absent; for the studies checked, an unresolved V gene accounts for under half, and the remainder has no known explanation. Recorded for this sample are under 200,000 clones; approximately 88% of them occurred a single time. 2.5% to 3% of the sample belongs to the ten largest clones. Sequences were obtained from peripheral blood. Receptors originate from a woman aged 55-69 years with acute or convalescent COVID-19.

The rearrangement uses TRBV10-3 and TRBJ1-1; tentative D call: TRBD1 (5 bases). Trimming removed 0 bases at V and 1 base at J, with 9 bases between. The CDR3 is made up of 15 amino acids. Germline loops: CDR1 ENHRY, CDR2 SYGVKD. The CDR3 sequence is CAISESEGANTEAFF. The CDR3 DNA is TGTGCCATCAGTGAGTCGGAAGGGGCGAACACTGAAGCTTTCTTT.

This chain uses TRBV9 with TRBJ1-1, with 7 bases aligning to TRBD1. CDR3 length equals 16 residues. Germline trimming cut 4 bases from V and 1 base from J; bases unmatched to any gene: 10. Germline assignment: CDR1 SGDLS and CDR2 YYNGEE. CDR3 coding DNA: TGTGCCAGCAGCCTAACGGACAGGATTGCGAACACTGAAGCTTTCTTT. As protein: CASSLTDRIANTEAFF.

The chain joins TRBV7-9 to TRBJ2-4, with 7 bases aligning to TRBD1. Per the germline V gene, CDR1 is SEHNR and CDR2 is FQNEAQ (reference sequence). There are 15 residues in the CDR3. V lost 4 bases to trimming and J lost 15 bases; unmatched junction nucleotides: 18. As DNA, the CDR3 is TGTGCCAGCAGCTATCCGAGGACAGGAGTGGGAAACGTGTACTTC. This encodes CASSYPRTGVGNVYF.

J is TRBJ1-2 and V is TRBV19; no definite D call. This CDR3 is built from 16 residues. Germline-derived CDR1 and CDR2 are LNHDA and SQIVND (reference sequence). The V gene lost 9 bases and the J gene lost 1 base, with 21 bases spanning the gap. The CDR3: CASRRVKGDRNYGYTF. The CDR3 DNA follows: TGTGCCAGCAGGAGGGTTAAGGGTGACCGTAACTATGGCTACACCTTC.

The rearrangement uses TRBV10-3 and TRBJ1-2; D remains ambiguous. The V end lost 2 bases, the J end lost 4 bases, and 8 bases lay between the germline ends. The V gene's germline CDR1 is ENHRY and CDR2 SYGVKD. The CDR3 sequence is 13 residues long. The CDR3: CAISETDIYGYTF. CDR3 in DNA: TGTGCCATCAGTGAGACAGATATCTATGGCTACACCTTC.

This clone was found once. This rearrangement joins TRBV4-1 to TRBJ1-5, with TRBD1 matching over 7 bases. J lost 2 bases, V lost 1 base, and 2 bases had no gene match. Germline V CDR1 and CDR2: MGHRA, YSYEKL. The CDR3 runs to 15 residues. CDR3 amino acids: CASSQGTGGNQPQHF. The CDR3 DNA follows: TGCGCCAGCAGCCAAGGAACAGGGGGCAATCAGCCCCAGCATTTT.

The chain is built from TRBV29-1 and TRBJ2-2; 7 bases are a match to TRBD1. The germline CDR1 and CDR2 sequences are SQVTM and ANQGSEA. V was clipped by 7 bases and J by 0 bases; unmatched bases: 5. There are 14 residues in the CDR3. For the CDR3, the DNA is TGCAGCGCTGAGGGGACAGCGAACACCGGGGAGCTGTTTTTT. It yields the protein CSAEGTANTGELFF.

This chain links TRBV4-1 with TRBJ2-5, with TRBD2 identical over 8 bases. The CDR3 contains 16 residues. Losses at the gene ends were 0 bases for V and 7 bases for J; bases not matched to a gene: 10. Per germline, CDR1 MGHRA and CDR2 YSYEKL. CDR3 DNA sequence: TGCGCCAGCAGCCAAGAGGTAGCGCGGGGGGCCGGGACCCAGTACTTC. It specifies CASSQEVARGAGTQYF.

This clone was seen a single time. DNA of the CDR3: TGTGCCAGCAGTTCACAGGGGGCGCACTACAATGAGCAGTTCTTC. Encoded protein: CASSSQGAHYNEQFF. The chain employs TRBV27 and TRBJ2-1; TRBD1 agrees at 9 bases. The junction had 4 bases not matched to a gene; V was cut back by 4 bases and J by 3 bases. Looked up from germline, CDR1 is MNHEY and CDR2 is SMNVEV (reference sequence). There are 15 residues in the CDR3.

The chain has TRBV27 and TRBJ2-7, with TRBD1 matching 10 bases. V lost 7 bases, J lost 3 bases, and 6 bases stayed unmatched. Germline V CDR1 and CDR2: MNHEY, SMNVEV (reference sequence). The length of the CDR3 is 14 residues. DNA for the CDR3: TGTGCCAGCAAGCCCCGGACAGGGGGCTACGAGCAGTACTTC. Translating it yields CASKPRTGGYEQYF.

The chain recombines TRBV18 with TRBJ2-5; no clear D. Germline-derived CDR1 and CDR2 are KGHSH and LQKENI. The CDR3 contains 15 residues. V gave up 3 bases and J gave up 4 bases, with 15 bases separating them. The CDR3 DNA reads as TGTGCCAGCTCACCCGTAGTAAGTGCTTCAGAGACCCAGTACTTC. It specifies CASSPVVSASETQYF. Drawing the rest from reference TRBV18 and TRBJ2-5, the complete variable domain is NAGVMQNPRHLVRRRGQEARLRCSPMKGHSHVYWYRQLPEEGLKFMVYLQKENIIDESGMPKERFSAEFPKEGPSILRIQQVVRGDSAAYFCASSPVVSASETQYFGPGTRLLVL.

The chain is built from TRBV7-9 and TRBJ2-1; 9 nucleotides agree with TRBD2. The CDR3 loop spans 18 amino acids. Unmatched junction bases numbered 7, after V lost 1 base and J lost 0 bases. Germline V CDR1 and CDR2: SEHNR, FQNEAQ (reference sequence). The CDR3 region has the DNA TGTGCCAGCAGCTTAGGGTCAGCGGGGGGCCCCTCCTACAATGAGCAGTTCTTC. Translation: CASSLGSAGGPSYNEQFF. The full variable domain, in which reference TRBV7-9 and TRBJ2-1 provide the parts outside the CDR3, is DTGVSQNPRHKITKRGQNVTFRCDPISEHNRLYWYRQTLGQGPEFLTYFQNEAQLEKSRLLSDRFSAERPKGSFSTLEIQRTEQGDSAMYLCASSLGSAGGPSYNEQFFGPGTRLTVL.

This clone was counted only a few times. CDR3: CASSDTHPPRNTEAFF. The CDR3 nucleotides read TGTGCCAGCAGTGACACCCATCCCCCCAGGAACACTGAAGCTTTCTTT. The rearrangement uses TRBV6-4 and TRBJ1-1; no clear D gene. Germline V gene lookup returns CDR1 MRHNA and CDR2 SNTAGT. The CDR3 runs 16 residues. With 2 bases removed from V and 1 base from J, the gap between germline ends came to 14 bases.

The genes are TRBV7-8 and TRBJ1-2, with 8 bases lining up with TRBD1. V dropped 5 bases and J dropped 5; count of bases not matched to a gene: 10. Germline CDR1 reads SGHVS; CDR2 reads FQNEAQ. The CDR3 length is 15 residues. CDR3 DNA sequence: TGTGCCAGCAGCCCTGCAGGGGGCGATAGATATGGCTACACCTTC. It yields the protein CASSPAGGDRYGYTF.

As DNA, the CDR3 is TGTGCCAGCTCCCGGGACAGGGCCTACAATGAGCAGTTCTTC. Its protein is CASSRDRAYNEQFF. The gene calls are TRBV6-5 and TRBJ2-1; 9 nucleotides align to TRBD1. Germline assignment: CDR1 MNHEY and CDR2 SVGAGI. J was trimmed by 2 bases and V by 8 bases; bases with no gene match: 4. The length of the CDR3 is 14 residues.

The chain combines TRBV5-1 with TRBJ2-7; TRBD2 matches at 9 bases. Germline values: CDR1 SGHRS, CDR2 YFSETQ. Unmatched junction bases numbered 9, after V lost 2 bases and J lost 6 bases. The CDR3 totals 15 residues. In DNA, the CDR3 is TGCGCCAGCAGCTTCCCGGGACTAGCTGGGAGCGAGCAGTACTTC. Amino acids: CASSFPGLAGSEQYF.

The V call is TRBV27, the J call TRBJ1-3, with TRBD1 identical over 9 bases. The CDR3 has 14 amino acids. Germline trimming cut 6 bases from V and 11 bases from J; bases unmatched to any gene: 11. The germline CDR1 and CDR2 sequences are MNHEY and SMNVEV (reference sequence). The CDR3 sequence is CASSRTGAGGAIYF. CDR3 nucleotides: TGTGCCAGCAGCCGGACAGGGGCCGGAGGCGCCATATATTTT.

The chain has TRBV2 and TRBJ2-1, with 8 bases aligning to TRBD2. The CDR3 has 13 residues. Germline V CDR1 and CDR2: SNHLY, FYNNEI. V gave up 5 bases and J gave up 10 bases; unmatched junction bases: 7. CDR3 sequence: CASSTGGAREQFF. In DNA form, the CDR3 reads TGTGCCAGCAGTACCGGGGGGGCCCGGGAGCAGTTCTTC.

On this clone: At one boundary the junction diverges from the germline segment, which might be a read error. This chain uses TRBV7-2 with TRBJ1-1; D gene ambiguous. The CDR3 sequence is 13 residues long. The germline CDR1 and CDR2 sequences are SGHTA and FQGNSA. The CDR3 nucleotides are TGTGCCAGCAGCTACCCGGGTGAGACCGCTTCTCGGTTT. Its translation is CASSYPGETASRF.

V usage is TRBV29-1 and J usage is TRBJ2-7; no clear D. CDR1 is SQVTM, CDR2 ANQGSEA, per germline. V was shortened by 2 bases and J by 5 bases, with 10 bases between the two germline ends. The CDR3 extends over 12 amino acids. The CDR3 DNA is TGCAGCGTTGAACGCTCAGGAAACGAGCAGTACTTC. Protein sequence: CSVERSGNEQYF.

The CDR3 here is CASSYVGETGELFF. DNA for the CDR3: TGTGCCAGCAGTTACGTCGGAGAGACCGGGGAGCTGTTTTTT. The chain couples TRBV6-5 to TRBJ2-2, with no clear D. This CDR3 has 14 residues. V was shortened by 2 bases and J by 5 bases, with 9 bases between the two germline ends. Germline V gives CDR1 MNHEY, CDR2 SVGAGI.

V and J are TRBV18 and TRBJ2-7; D might be TRBD2 (6 bases). Germline V gene sequence: CDR1 KGHSH, CDR2 LQKENI. Trimming stripped 3 bases from V and 0 bases from J, with 9 bases between. The CDR3 is 14 amino acids. The CDR3 nucleotides read TGTGCCAGCTCACCCGGGACTTCCTCCTACGAGCAGTACTTC. Its protein product is CASSPGTSSYEQYF.

The chain couples TRBV7-9 to TRBJ2-7; TRBD1 aligns across 8 bases. The length of the CDR3 is 16 residues. J was trimmed by 4 bases and V by 2 bases; bases with no gene match: 10. Germline V CDR1 and CDR2: SEHNR, FQNEAQ (reference sequence). The DNA of the CDR3 is TGTGCCAGCAGCTTATCTTGGGGGAGACAGGGGTACGAGCAGTACTTC. Encoded protein: CASSLSWGRQGYEQYF.

J is TRBJ2-7 and V is TRBV2, with D perhaps TRBD1 (6 bases). V lost 6 bases, J lost 3 bases, and 9 bases lay in between. CDR1 is SNHLY and CDR2 is FYNNEI in the germline V gene. The length of the CDR3 is 12 residues. CDR3 sequence: CASRQGLYEQYF. CDR3 DNA: TGTGCCAGCAGGCAGGGGCTCTACGAGCAGTACTTC.

V usage is TRBV28 and J usage is TRBJ1-1; possible D gene TRBD1, 6 bases. This CDR3 region has 14 residues. The V and J ends lost 2 bases and 4 bases respectively, with 11 bases between them. Germline V gene lookup returns CDR1 MDHEN and CDR2 SYDVKM. CDR3 nucleotide sequence: TGTGCCAGCAGTTTACAGGGGCTTGGCACTGAAGCTTTCTTT. Protein: CASSLQGLGTEAFF.

V is TRBV7-6 and J is TRBJ1-4; D unclear. The CDR3 has 14 residues. Germline CDR1 SGHVS, CDR2 FNYEAQ. Between the trimmed V and J ends, which lost 2 bases and 5 bases, there was a span of 9 bases. The CDR3 loop is CASSLNGGNEKLFF. In nucleotides, the CDR3 is TGTGCCAGCAGCTTAAACGGAGGGAATGAAAAACTGTTTTTT.